These 5 T cell receptor beta chains share one sample of origin, sequenced in a study of control samples from healthy donors and cancer patients. The protocol was immunoSEQ multiplex PCR, while the TCRdb copy is restricted to in-frame clones and leaves out a portion. Of around 80,000 clones in the sample, under 90% are singletons; the top ten hold 5.5%. The sequencing sample was made of blood. These receptors originate from a man in his fifties or sixties in good health.

This rearrangement joins TRBV11-2 to TRBJ2-5; D not resolved. This CDR3 is 16 amino acids long. Germline assignment: CDR1 SGHAT and CDR2 FQNNGV. Trimming took 2 bases from V and 1 from J, leaving 14 bases between them. CDR3 sequence reads: CASSLRPAKFQETQYF. CDR3 coding DNA: TGTGCCAGCAGCTTACGCCCCGCAAAGTTCCAAGAGACCCAGTACTTC.

The chain uses TRBV7-2 and TRBJ2-3; the D call may be TRBD1 or TRBD2 (5 bases each). Germline lookup yields CDR1 SGHTA and CDR2 FQGNSA. The CDR3 loop spans 16 amino acids. V lost 4 bases and J lost 0, with 14 bases in between. CDR3 sequence (DNA): TGTGCCAGCAGCTCCCAGGGACGGACGAGCACAGATACGCAGTATTTT. Translated, it gives CASSSQGRTSTDTQYF.

This clone was counted a single time. This sequence joins TRBV5-5 and TRBJ1-5; D ambiguous. CDR1 is SGHKS, CDR2 YYEKEE, per germline (reference sequence). Trimming cost V 0 bases and J 2 bases, with 6 bases left between them. The CDR3 is made up of 14 amino acids. In DNA form, the CDR3 reads TGTGCCAGCAGCTTGGGATCCGGCAATCAGCCCCAGCATTTT. Encoded protein: CASSLGSGNQPQHF.

This chain joins TRBV9 and TRBJ1-3, with D hard to call. The CDR3 covers 14 residues. The germline CDR1 and CDR2 sequences are SGDLS and YYNGEE. The V and J ends lost 0 bases and 2 bases respectively, with 6 bases between them. The CDR3 region has the DNA TGTGCCAGCAGCGTAGATCAGGCTGGAAACACCATATATTTT. Amino acid sequence: CASSVDQAGNTIYF.

The chain has TRBV5-6 and TRBJ1-1; the match to TRBD1 covers 9 bases. Germline V gene sequence: CDR1 SGHDT, CDR2 YYEEEE. The V segment lost 1 base and the J segment 3 bases; nucleotides outside the gene matches: 1. The CDR3 length is 14 residues. Here the CDR3 DNA reads TGTGCCAGCAGCTTGCGGACAGGGGACACTGAAGCTTTCTTT. It codes for CASSLRTGDTEAFF.